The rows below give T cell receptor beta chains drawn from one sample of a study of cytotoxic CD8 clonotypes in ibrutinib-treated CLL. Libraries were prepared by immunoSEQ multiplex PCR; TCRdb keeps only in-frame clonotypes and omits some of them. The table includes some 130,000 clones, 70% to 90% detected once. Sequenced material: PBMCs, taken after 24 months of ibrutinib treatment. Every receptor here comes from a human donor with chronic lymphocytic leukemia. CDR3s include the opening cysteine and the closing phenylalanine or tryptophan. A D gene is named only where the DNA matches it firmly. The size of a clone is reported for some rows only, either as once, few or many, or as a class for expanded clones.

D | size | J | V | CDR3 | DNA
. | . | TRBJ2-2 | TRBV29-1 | CSVDPGHTGELFF | TGCAGCGTTGATCCGGGCCACACCGGGGAGCTGTTTTTT
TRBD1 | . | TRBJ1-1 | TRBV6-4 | CASRIDRGRGEAFF | TGTGCCAGTCGCATTGACAGGGGGCGCGGTGAAGCTTTCTTT
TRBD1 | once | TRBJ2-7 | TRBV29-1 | CSGDRWSEQYF | TGCAGCGGGGACAGGTGGTCGGAGCAGTACTTC
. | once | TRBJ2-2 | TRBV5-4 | CASSLAGGQRAGELFF | TGTGCCAGCAGCTTGGCCGGCGGCCAAAGGGCCGGGGAGCTGTTTTTT
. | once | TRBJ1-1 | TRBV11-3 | CASSFEGSDEAFF | TGTGCCAGCAGCTTTGAAGGGTCGGATGAAGCTTTCTTT
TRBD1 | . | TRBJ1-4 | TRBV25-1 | CASSGAGQGKGEKLFF | TGTGCCAGCAGTGGAGCCGGACAGGGAAAGGGTGAAAAACTGTTTTTT
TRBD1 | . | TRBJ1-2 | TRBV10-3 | CAISDPPATGNYGYTF | TGTGCCATCAGTGATCCTCCCGCGACAGGGAACTATGGCTACACCTTC
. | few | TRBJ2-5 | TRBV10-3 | CAISETHGQGTETQYF | TGTGCCATCAGTGAGACCCACGGGCAGGGGACGGAGACCCAGTACTTC
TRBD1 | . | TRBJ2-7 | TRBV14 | CASSQQTGGGYEQYF | TGTGCCAGCAGCCAACAAACAGGGGGCGGGTACGAGCAGTACTTC
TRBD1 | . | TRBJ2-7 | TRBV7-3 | CASSLDRDRGREQYF | TGTGCCAGCAGCTTAGACCGGGACAGGGGTCGCGAGCAGTACTTC
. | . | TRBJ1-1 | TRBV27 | CASRTYGADSNTEAFF | TGTGCCAGCAGGACCTACGGGGCAGACTCGAACACTGAAGCTTTCTTT
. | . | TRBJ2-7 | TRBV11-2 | CASSSATGGGVYEQYF | TGTGCCAGCAGCTCCGCAACAGGGGGGGGTGTGTACGAGCAGTACTTC
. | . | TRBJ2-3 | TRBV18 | CASSPGTKWVQPDTQYF | TGTGCCAGCTCACCCGGGACCAAGTGGGTACAACCGGATACGCAGTATTTT
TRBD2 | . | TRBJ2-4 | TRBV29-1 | CSVGTSGRGNIQYF | TGCAGCGTGGGGACTAGCGGGAGAGGAAACATTCAGTACTTC
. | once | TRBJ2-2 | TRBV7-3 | CASSPQFIREDTGELFF | TGTGCCAGCAGCCCGCAATTCATCAGGGAGGACACCGGGGAGCTGTTTTTT
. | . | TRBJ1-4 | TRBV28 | CASNPGGGLGEKLFF | TGTGCCAGCAATCCCGGGGGGGGCCTGGGCGAAAAACTGTTTTTT